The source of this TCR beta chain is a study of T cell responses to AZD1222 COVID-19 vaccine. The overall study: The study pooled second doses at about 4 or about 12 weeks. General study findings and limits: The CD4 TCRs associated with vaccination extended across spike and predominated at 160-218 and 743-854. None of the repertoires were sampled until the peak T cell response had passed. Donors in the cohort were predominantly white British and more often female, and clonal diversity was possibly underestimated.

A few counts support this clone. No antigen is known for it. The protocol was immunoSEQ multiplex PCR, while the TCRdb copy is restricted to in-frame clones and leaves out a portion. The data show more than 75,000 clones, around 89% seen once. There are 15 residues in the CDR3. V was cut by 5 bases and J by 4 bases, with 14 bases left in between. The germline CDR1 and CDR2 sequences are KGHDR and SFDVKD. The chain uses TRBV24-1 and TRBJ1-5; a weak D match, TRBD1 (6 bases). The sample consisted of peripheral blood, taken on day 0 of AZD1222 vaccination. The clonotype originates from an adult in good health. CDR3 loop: CATSAGGGANQPQHF. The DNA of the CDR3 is TGTGCCACCAGTGCCGGAGGGGGGGCTAATCAGCCCCAGCATTTT.